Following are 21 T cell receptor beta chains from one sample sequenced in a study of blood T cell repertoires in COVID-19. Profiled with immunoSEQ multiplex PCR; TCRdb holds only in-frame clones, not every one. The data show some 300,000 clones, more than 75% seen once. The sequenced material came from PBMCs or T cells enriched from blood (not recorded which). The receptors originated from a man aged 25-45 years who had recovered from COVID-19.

Here the CDR3 DNA reads TGTGCCAGCTCACCGGACAGGGCCGACGAGCAGTACTTC. Translating gives CASSPDRADEQYF. V usage is TRBV18 and J usage is TRBJ2-7; 8 bases align to TRBD1. The CDR3 has 13 residues. Germline CDR1 reads KGHSH; CDR2 reads LQKENI. V lost 3 bases, J lost 5 bases, and 3 bases stayed unmatched. The complete variable domain, with remaining parts taken from reference TRBV18 and TRBJ2-7, reads NAGVMQNPRHLVRRRGQEARLRCSPMKGHSHVYWYRQLPEEGLKFMVYLQKENIIDESGMPKERFSAEFPKEGPSILRIQQVVRGDSAAYFCASSPDRADEQYFGPGTRLTVT.

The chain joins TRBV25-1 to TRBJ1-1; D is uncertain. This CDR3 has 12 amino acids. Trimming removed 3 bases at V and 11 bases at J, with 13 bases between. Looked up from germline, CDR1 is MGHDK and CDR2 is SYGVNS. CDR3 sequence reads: CASSEGIRGAFF. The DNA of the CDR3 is TGTGCCAGCAGTGAGGGGATTCGCGGGGCTTTCTTT.

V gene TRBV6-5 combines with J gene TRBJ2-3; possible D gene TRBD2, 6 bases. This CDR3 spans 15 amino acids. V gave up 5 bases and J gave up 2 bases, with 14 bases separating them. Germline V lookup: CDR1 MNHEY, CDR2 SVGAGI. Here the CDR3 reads CASSRRRGDTDTQYF. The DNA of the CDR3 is TGTGCCAGCAGTAGGCGGCGGGGTGACACAGATACGCAGTATTTT.

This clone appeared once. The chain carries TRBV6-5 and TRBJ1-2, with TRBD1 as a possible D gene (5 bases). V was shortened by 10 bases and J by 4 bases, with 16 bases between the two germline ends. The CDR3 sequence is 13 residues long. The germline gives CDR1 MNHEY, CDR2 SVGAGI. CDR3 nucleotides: TGTGCCACCTGGGGGGTCCGGTTCTATGGCTACACCTTC. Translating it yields CATWGVRFYGYTF.

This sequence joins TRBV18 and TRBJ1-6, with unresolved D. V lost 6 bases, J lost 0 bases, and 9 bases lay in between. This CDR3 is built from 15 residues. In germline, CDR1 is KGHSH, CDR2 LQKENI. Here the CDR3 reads CASSLRSSYNSPLHF. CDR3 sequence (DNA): TGTGCCAGCTCGCTTCGCAGCTCCTATAATTCACCCCTCCACTTT.

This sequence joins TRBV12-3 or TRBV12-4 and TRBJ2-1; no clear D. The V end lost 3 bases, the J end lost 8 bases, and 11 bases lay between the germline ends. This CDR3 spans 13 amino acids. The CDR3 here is CASSLVGSHEQFF. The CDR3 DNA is TGTGCCAGCAGTTTGGTTGGTAGCCATGAGCAGTTCTTC.

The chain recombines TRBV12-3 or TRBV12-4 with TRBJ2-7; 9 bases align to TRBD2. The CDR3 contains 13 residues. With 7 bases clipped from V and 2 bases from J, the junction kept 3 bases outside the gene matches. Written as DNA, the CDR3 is TGTGCCAGCAACGGCGGGGGGGCCTACGAGCAGTACTTC. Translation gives CASNGGGAYEQYF.

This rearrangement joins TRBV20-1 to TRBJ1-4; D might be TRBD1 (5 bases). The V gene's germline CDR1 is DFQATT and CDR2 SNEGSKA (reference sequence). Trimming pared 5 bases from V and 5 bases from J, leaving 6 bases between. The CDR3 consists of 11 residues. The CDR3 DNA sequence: TGCAGTGCTGGGGGGAATGAAAAACTGTTTTTT. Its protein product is CSAGGNEKLFF.

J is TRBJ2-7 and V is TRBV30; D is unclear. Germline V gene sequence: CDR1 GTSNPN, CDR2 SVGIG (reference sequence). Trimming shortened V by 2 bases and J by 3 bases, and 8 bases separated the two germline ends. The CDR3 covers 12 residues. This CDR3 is CAWSSGNYEQYF. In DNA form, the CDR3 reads TGTGCCTGGAGTTCAGGAAACTACGAGCAGTACTTC.

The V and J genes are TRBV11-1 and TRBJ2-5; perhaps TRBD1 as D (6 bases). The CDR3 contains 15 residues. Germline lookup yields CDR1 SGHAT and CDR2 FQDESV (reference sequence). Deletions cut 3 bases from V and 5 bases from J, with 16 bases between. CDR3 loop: CASSFYKGVSETQYF. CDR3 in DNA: TGTGCCAGCAGCTTTTATAAGGGGGTATCGGAGACCCAGTACTTC.

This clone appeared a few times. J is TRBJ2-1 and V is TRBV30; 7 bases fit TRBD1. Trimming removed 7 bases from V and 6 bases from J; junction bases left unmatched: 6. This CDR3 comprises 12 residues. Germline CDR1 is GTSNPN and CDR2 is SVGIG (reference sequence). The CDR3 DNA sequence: TGTGCCTCATTGGGACAGATCAATGAGCAGTTCTTC. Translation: CASLGQINEQFF.

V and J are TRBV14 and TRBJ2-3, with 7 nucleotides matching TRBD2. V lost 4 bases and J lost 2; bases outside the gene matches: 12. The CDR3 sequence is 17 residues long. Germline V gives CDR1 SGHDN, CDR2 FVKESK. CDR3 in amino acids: CASSPRIRGDLTDTQYF. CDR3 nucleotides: TGTGCCAGCAGCCCCCGGATCCGGGGGGATCTCACAGATACGCAGTATTTT.

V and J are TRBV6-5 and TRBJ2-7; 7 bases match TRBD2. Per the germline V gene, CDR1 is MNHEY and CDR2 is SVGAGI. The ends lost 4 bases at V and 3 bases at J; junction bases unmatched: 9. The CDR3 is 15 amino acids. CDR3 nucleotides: TGTGCCAGCAGTTTCTTGGCGGGAGTGAGCTACGAGCAGTACTTC. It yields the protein CASSFLAGVSYEQYF.

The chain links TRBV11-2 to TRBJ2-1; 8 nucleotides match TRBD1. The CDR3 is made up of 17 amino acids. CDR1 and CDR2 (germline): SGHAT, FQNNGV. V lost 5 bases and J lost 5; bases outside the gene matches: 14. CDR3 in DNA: TGTGCCAGCAGCAAGGGACAGGTGGTCCCCCCCCACAATGAGCAGTTCTTC. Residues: CASSKGQVVPPHNEQFF.

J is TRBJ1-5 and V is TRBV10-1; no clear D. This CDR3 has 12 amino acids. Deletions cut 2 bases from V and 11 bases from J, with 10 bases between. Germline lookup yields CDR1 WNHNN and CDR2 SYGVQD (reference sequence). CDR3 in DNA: TGCGCCAGCAGTGAGACCGGGTCGGCCCAGCATTTT. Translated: CASSETGSAQHF.

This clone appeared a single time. CDR3 region: CASRDYDNEQFF. The CDR3 bases are TGTGCCAGCAGGGACTATGATAATGAGCAGTTCTTC. The chain is built from TRBV27 and TRBJ2-1, with D tentatively TRBD2 (6 bases). V was pared by 6 bases and J by 7 bases, with 10 bases between. The V gene's germline CDR1 is MNHEY and CDR2 SMNVEV (reference sequence). This CDR3 is 12 amino acids long.

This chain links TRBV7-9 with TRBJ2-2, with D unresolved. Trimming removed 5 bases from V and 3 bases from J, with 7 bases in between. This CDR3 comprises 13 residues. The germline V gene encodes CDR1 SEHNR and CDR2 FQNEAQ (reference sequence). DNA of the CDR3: TGTGCCAGCAGCACCCGGGACACCGGGGAGCTGTTTTTT. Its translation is CASSTRDTGELFF. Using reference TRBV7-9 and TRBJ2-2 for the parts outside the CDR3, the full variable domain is DTGVSQNPRHKITKRGQNVTFRCDPISEHNRLYWYRQTLGQGPEFLTYFQNEAQLEKSRLLSDRFSAERPKGSFSTLEIQRTEQGDSAMYLCASSTRDTGELFFGEGSRLTVL.

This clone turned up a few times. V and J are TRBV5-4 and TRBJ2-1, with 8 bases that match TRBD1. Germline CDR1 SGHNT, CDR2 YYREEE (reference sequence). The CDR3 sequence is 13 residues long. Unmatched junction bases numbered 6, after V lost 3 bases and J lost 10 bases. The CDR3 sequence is CASSWQGAEEQFF. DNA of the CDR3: TGTGCCAGCAGCTGGCAGGGGGCAGAGGAGCAGTTCTTC.

The chain's CDR3 is CASSQGGLAGAKNIQYF. DNA for the CDR3: TGCGCCAGCAGTCAAGGAGGACTAGCGGGGGCCAAAAACATTCAGTACTTC. This chain uses TRBV23-1 with TRBJ2-4; 12 bases are a match to TRBD2. TRBV23-1 has ORF status, its function being uncertain. This CDR3 comprises 17 residues. The ends lost 2 bases at V and 1 base at J; junction bases unmatched: 3.

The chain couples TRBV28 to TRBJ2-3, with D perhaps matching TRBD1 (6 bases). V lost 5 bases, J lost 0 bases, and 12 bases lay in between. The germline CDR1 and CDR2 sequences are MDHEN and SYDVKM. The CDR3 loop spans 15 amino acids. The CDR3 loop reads CASSLWTVSTDTQYF. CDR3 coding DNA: TGTGCCAGCAGTCTGTGGACAGTCAGCACAGATACGCAGTATTTT.

CDR3 loop: CASSIMDFYNEQFF. The CDR3 nucleotides are TGTGCCAGTAGTATCATGGACTTCTACAATGAGCAGTTCTTC. The chain couples TRBV19 to TRBJ2-1; D is possibly TRBD2 (5 bases). The CDR3 loop spans 14 amino acids. V was pared by 3 bases and J by 3 bases, with 9 bases between. CDR1 LNHDA and CDR2 SQIVND come from the germline V gene (reference sequence). Variable domain in full (rest from reference TRBV19 and TRBJ2-1): DGGITQSPKYLFRKEGQNVTLSCEQNLNHDAMYWYRQDPGQGLRLIYYSQIVNDFQKGDIAEGYSVSREKKESFPLTVTSAQKNPTAFYLCASSIMDFYNEQFFGPGTRLTVL.